This T cell receptor beta chain was documented in a study of blood T cell repertoires in COVID-19. Patients at the Seattle site were enrolled during active infection and followed longitudinally. Per the germline V gene, CDR1 is MGHRA and CDR2 is YSYEKL. V gave up 0 bases and J gave up 4 bases; unmatched junction bases: 5. The CDR3 totals 15 residues. Of note for this clone: Other DNA sequences from this sample encode an identical CDR3 as well.

Data came from immunoSEQ multiplex PCR; TCRdb stores just in-frame clones and leaves some out. Of about 290,000 clones detected, nearly 90% appear once; the ten largest clones hold 11%. The clonotype comes from a woman in her 30s with COVID-19, enrolled during active disease. The V and J genes are TRBV4-1 and TRBJ1-1; 7 nucleotides match TRBD1. The sample comprised peripheral blood. CDR3 residues: CASSQEGQGGTEAFF. The CDR3 nucleotides read TGCGCCAGCAGCCAAGAGGGCCAGGGGGGCACTGAAGCTTTCTTT.